The 5 T cell receptor beta chains presented below share a single source sample, sequenced in a study of T cell repertoires in cytomegalovirus infection. Each CDR3 protein is one row after TCRdb ran MiXCR on the reads. The table shows 680,000 or so distinct CDR3 sequences, with about 40% occurring only once. Sequencing used PBMCs. Receptor source: a human donor in good health (CMV status not recorded). Some clones in this sample may be carry-over from other donors' samples.

The rearrangement joins TRBV25-1 to TRBJ2-7; 11 bases fit TRBD2. This CDR3 has 17 amino acids. Per the germline V gene, CDR1 is MGHDK and CDR2 is SYGVNS. V shed 3 bases, J shed 5 bases, and the junction held 12 bases outside the gene matches. The CDR3 is CASSESPGLAAFDEQYF. As DNA, the CDR3 is TGTGCCAGCAGTGAGTCCCCGGGACTAGCGGCCTTCGACGAGCAGTACTTC.

V and J are TRBV29-1 and TRBJ1-5; a possible D gene is TRBD1 (6 bases). V was shortened by 4 bases and J by 3 bases, with 7 bases between the two germline ends. This CDR3 contains 12 residues. Germline CDR1 reads SQVTM; CDR2 reads ANQGSEA. This chain's CDR3 is CSVGDNNQPQHF. Written as DNA, the CDR3 is TGCAGCGTTGGGGACAACAATCAGCCCCAGCATTTT.

The chain recombines TRBV6-2 or TRBV6-3 with TRBJ1-2, with a possible D match to TRBD1 (6 bases). CDR3 length: 14 amino acids. Germline lookup yields CDR1 MNHEY and CDR2 SVGEGT. Trimming left V 4 bases short and J 4 bases short, with 13 bases between. CDR3 nucleotide sequence: TGTGCCAGCAGTTCGTCGGGGGGCGCCTATGGCTACACCTTC. Translating gives CASSSSGGAYGYTF.

This clonotype occurred many times. V gene TRBV7-8 combines with J gene TRBJ2-2, with D perhaps matching TRBD1 (6 bases). Looked up from germline, CDR1 is SGHVS and CDR2 is FQNEAQ. The CDR3 has 12 residues. The ends were cut back, 5 bases at V and 7 bases at J, with 8 bases in the middle. The CDR3 DNA reads TGTGCCAGCAGCCTGGACAGCGGGGAGCTGTTTTTT. It yields the protein CASSLDSGELFF.

The genes are TRBV11-2 and TRBJ2-5; weak D call: TRBD1 (6 bases). Per the germline V gene, CDR1 is SGHAT and CDR2 is FQNNGV. The CDR3 extends over 15 amino acids. Trimming shortened V by 6 bases and J by 0 bases, and 14 bases separated the two germline ends. The CDR3, as DNA: TGTGCCAGCAGTCCCGGACAGAACTACCAAGAGACCCAGTACTTC. This translates into CASSPGQNYQETQYF. Full variable domain (remainder filled in from reference TRBV11-2 and TRBJ2-5): EAGVAQSPRYKIIEKRQSVAFWCNPISGHATLYWYQQILGQGPKLLIQFQNNGVVDDSQLPKDRFSAERLKGVDSTLKIQPAKLEDSAVYLCASSPGQNYQETQYFGPGTRLLVL.